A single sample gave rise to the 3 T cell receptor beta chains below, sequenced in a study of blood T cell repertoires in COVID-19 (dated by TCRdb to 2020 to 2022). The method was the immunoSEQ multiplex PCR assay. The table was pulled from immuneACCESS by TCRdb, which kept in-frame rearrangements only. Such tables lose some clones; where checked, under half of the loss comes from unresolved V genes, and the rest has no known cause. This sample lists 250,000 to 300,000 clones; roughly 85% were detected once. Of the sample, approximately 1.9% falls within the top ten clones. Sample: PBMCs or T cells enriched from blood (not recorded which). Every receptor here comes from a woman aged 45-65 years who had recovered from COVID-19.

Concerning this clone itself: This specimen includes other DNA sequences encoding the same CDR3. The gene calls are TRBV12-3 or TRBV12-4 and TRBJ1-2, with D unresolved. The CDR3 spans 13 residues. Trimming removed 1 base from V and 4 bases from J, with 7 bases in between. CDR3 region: CASSLGRAYGYTF. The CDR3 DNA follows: TGTGCCAGCAGTTTAGGGAGGGCCTATGGCTACACCTTC.

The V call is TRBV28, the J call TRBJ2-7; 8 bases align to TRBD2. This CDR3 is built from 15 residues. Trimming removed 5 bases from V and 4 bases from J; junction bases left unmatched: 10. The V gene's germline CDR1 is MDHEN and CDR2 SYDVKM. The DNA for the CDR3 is TGTGCCAGCAGTATACGGGGGGGGAGCGGGTACGAGCAGTACTTC. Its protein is CASSIRGGSGYEQYF. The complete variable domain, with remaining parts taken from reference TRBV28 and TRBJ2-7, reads DVKVTQSSRYLVKRTGEKVFLECVQDMDHENMFWYRQDPGLGLRLIYFSYDVKMKEKGDIPEGYSVSREKKERFSLILESASTNQTSMYLCASSIRGGSGYEQYFGPGTRLTVT.

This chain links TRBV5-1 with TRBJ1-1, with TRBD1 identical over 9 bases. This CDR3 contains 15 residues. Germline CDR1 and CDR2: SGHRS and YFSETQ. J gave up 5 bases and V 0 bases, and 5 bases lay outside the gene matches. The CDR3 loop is CASSLAGQGGTEAFF. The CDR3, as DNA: TGCGCCAGCAGCTTGGCGGGACAGGGCGGGACTGAAGCTTTCTTT.